The 19 T cell receptor beta chains given below trace back to one sample, sequenced in a study of blood T cell repertoires in COVID-19. Repertoires were generated with immunoSEQ multiplex PCR, while TCRdb's copy carries only in-frame clones and drops some. The data show about 23,000 clones, over 75% seen once. Specimen: peripheral blood. These TCRs come from an elderly woman with acute or convalescent COVID-19.

In this sample, this clone is medium-sized (0.01 to 0.1%). The J gene is TRBJ2-1, the V gene TRBV2; maybe TRBD2 (5 bases). This CDR3 contains 15 residues. V gave up 1 base and J gave up 12 bases, with 19 bases separating them. Per germline, CDR1 SNHLY and CDR2 FYNNEI. The CDR3 loop is CASSEGNVAPGSQFF. The CDR3 region has the DNA TGTGCCAGCAGTGAAGGGAATGTAGCGCCCGGCTCGCAGTTCTTC.

By frequency in the sample, this clone is large. The genes are TRBV19 and TRBJ2-7; D is possibly TRBD1 (6 bases). CDR1 and CDR2 (germline): LNHDA, SQIVND (reference sequence). CDR3 size: 15 residues. Trimming took 0 bases from V and 2 from J, leaving 11 bases between them. The CDR3, as DNA: TGTGCCAGTAGTATAGATGACAGGAACACCTACGAGCAGTACTTC. The encoded protein is CASSIDDRNTYEQYF.

In this sample, this clone turned up a few times. V is TRBV5-4 and J is TRBJ1-4; no reliable D call. Trimming pared 4 bases from V and 4 bases from J, leaving 14 bases between. The CDR3 consists of 15 residues. Per the germline V gene, CDR1 is SGHNT and CDR2 is YYREEE (reference sequence). This chain's CDR3 is CASSNNRGVNEKLFF. The CDR3 DNA reads TGTGCCAGCAGCAACAACCGGGGAGTTAATGAAAAACTGTTTTTT.

V gene TRBV30 combines with J gene TRBJ2-7, with TRBD2 identical over 8 bases. The CDR3 loop spans 14 amino acids. J was trimmed by 5 bases and V by 2 bases; bases with no gene match: 8. CDR1 and CDR2 from the germline V gene are GTSNPN and SVGIG (reference sequence). The CDR3 region is CAWSTAGGAHEQYF. The CDR3 DNA follows: TGTGCCTGGAGTACGGCCGGGGGGGCGCACGAGCAGTACTTC.

This chain uses TRBV7-2 with TRBJ1-4, with no clear D. CDR3 length equals 15 residues. Trimming took off 5 bases at V and 5 bases at J, with 15 bases between the two ends. Per the germline V gene, CDR1 is SGHTA and CDR2 is FQGNSA. The CDR3, as DNA: TGTGCCAGCAGCGGCCATCGGGGAAGGAATGAAAAACTGTTTTTT. It specifies CASSGHRGRNEKLFF.

The J gene is TRBJ1-1, the V gene TRBV9, with D possibly matching TRBD1 (6 bases). The CDR3 loop spans 14 amino acids. Germline V gene lookup returns CDR1 SGDLS and CDR2 YYNGEE. V gave up 2 bases and J gave up 0 bases, with 8 bases separating them. The CDR3 here is CASSVGHLNTEAFF. The DNA of the CDR3 is TGTGCCAGCAGCGTGGGACATCTGAACACTGAAGCTTTCTTT.

The V gene is TRBV5-5, the J gene TRBJ2-7; maybe TRBD1 (5 bases). V lost 0 bases and J lost 1, with 5 bases in between. Germline V CDR1 and CDR2: SGHKS, YYEKEE (reference sequence). There are 13 residues in the CDR3. The CDR3 reads CASSLGQSYEQYF. As DNA, the CDR3 is TGTGCCAGCAGCTTGGGACAGTCCTACGAGCAGTACTTC.

This clone appeared a few times. The CDR3 here is CASCPALAGNTIYF. In nucleotides, the CDR3 is TGTGCCAGCTGCCCGGCCCTGGCTGGAAACACCATATATTTT. The chain has TRBV6-2 or TRBV6-3 and TRBJ1-3; D gene uncertain. This CDR3 is 14 amino acids long. Germline CDR1 MNHEY, CDR2 SVGEGT. V lost 8 bases and J 2 bases, leaving 13 bases between the germline ends.

The rearrangement links TRBV15 to TRBJ2-6, with 7 bases identical to TRBD1. There are 16 residues in the CDR3. Trimming at V came to 6 bases and at J to 2 bases, leaving 7 bases not matched to a gene. Germline values: CDR1 LNHNV, CDR2 YYDKDF (reference sequence). As DNA, the CDR3 is TGTGCCACCAGGAGGGGGCGGGTAACTGGGGCCAACGTCCTGACTTTC. This encodes CATRRGRVTGANVLTF.

J is TRBJ1-2 and V is TRBV20-1; D is ambiguous. Trimming left V 5 bases short and J 4 bases short, with 8 bases between. CDR3 size: 11 residues. From germline, CDR1 is DFQATT and CDR2 SNEGSKA (reference sequence). In DNA form, the CDR3 reads TGCAGTGCTGTCGAGGCCTATGGCTACACCTTC. It codes for CSAVEAYGYTF.

The genes are TRBV19 and TRBJ2-2; 9 positions agree with TRBD1. Germline CDR1 is LNHDA and CDR2 is SQIVND (reference sequence). The ends lost 3 bases at V and 6 bases at J; junction bases unmatched: 5. The CDR3 totals 15 residues. CDR3 sequence: CASSIETGGPGELFF. DNA of the CDR3: TGTGCCAGTAGTATTGAGACAGGGGGTCCCGGGGAGCTGTTTTTT. Based on the CDR3 plus reference TRBV19 and TRBJ2-2, the full variable domain is DGGITQSPKYLFRKEGQNVTLSCEQNLNHDAMYWYRQDPGQGLRLIYYSQIVNDFQKGDIAEGYSVSREKKESFPLTVTSAQKNPTAFYLCASSIETGGPGELFFGEGSRLTVL.

This chain joins TRBV7-8 and TRBJ2-7, with TRBD1 identical over 12 bases. Germline V gene lookup returns CDR1 SGHVS and CDR2 FQNEAQ. V lost 0 bases, J lost 7 bases, and 10 bases stayed unmatched. The length of the CDR3 is 17 residues. CDR3 bases: TGTGCCAGCAGCTTAGCGGACCCGGGACAGGGGGCGGGAGAGCAGTACTTC. This codes for CASSLADPGQGAGEQYF.

The CDR3: CASSLAEGMGGYTF. The CDR3 DNA reads as TGTGCCAGCAGCTTGGCGGAGGGGATGGGGGGCTACACCTTC. The V call is TRBV5-4, the J call TRBJ1-2, with D tentatively TRBD1 (5 bases). V lost 0 bases to trimming and J lost 8 bases, with 14 bases between them. The CDR3 runs 14 residues. Germline V gene data show CDR1 as SGHNT and CDR2 as YYREEE (reference sequence).

This clone was found once. V and J are TRBV6-1 and TRBJ2-3; TRBD2 matches at 11 bases. There are 16 residues in the CDR3. Germline V lookup: CDR1 MNHNS, CDR2 SASEGT. Trimming removed 4 bases from V and 4 bases from J; junction bases left unmatched: 7. The CDR3 bases are TGTGCCAGCAGTGTAACTAGCGGGAGTAGTCCAGATACGCAGTATTTT. Its translation is CASSVTSGSSPDTQYF.

The V gene is TRBV6-5, the J gene TRBJ2-1, with TRBD1 matching over 8 bases. The length of the CDR3 is 15 residues. With 4 bases clipped from V and 2 bases from J, the junction kept 4 bases outside the gene matches. The germline CDR1 and CDR2 sequences are MNHEY and SVGAGI. The CDR3 spells CASSSTGVTYNEQFF. The CDR3 DNA sequence: TGTGCCAGCAGTTCGACAGGGGTGACCTACAATGAGCAGTTCTTC.

The chain couples TRBV24-1 to TRBJ2-1; no reliable D call. V was cut by 3 bases and J by 7 bases, with 6 bases left in between. Per germline, CDR1 KGHDR and CDR2 SFDVKD. The CDR3 is made up of 12 amino acids. Here the CDR3 reads CATSDQVNEQFF. As DNA, the CDR3 is TGTGCCACCAGTGATCAGGTTAATGAGCAGTTCTTC.

The genes are TRBV6-5 and TRBJ1-1; D gene uncertain. CDR3 length: 11 amino acids. Germline CDR1 and CDR2: MNHEY and SVGAGI. V lost 7 bases, J lost 1 base, and 4 bases lay in between. CDR3 region: CASTQNTEAFF. The CDR3 DNA follows: TGTGCCAGCACCCAGAACACTGAAGCTTTCTTT.

V and J are TRBV29-1 and TRBJ1-1; the match to TRBD1 covers 9 bases. J was trimmed by 4 bases and V by 6 bases; bases with no gene match: 9. CDR1 and CDR2 (germline): SQVTM, ANQGSEA. There are 14 residues in the CDR3. CDR3: CSVSGTGRRTEAFF. CDR3 nucleotide sequence: TGCAGCGTCTCCGGGACAGGGAGGCGCACTGAAGCTTTCTTT.

This chain joins TRBV6-2 or TRBV6-3 and TRBJ1-1; TRBD1 is a possible D gene (5 bases). CDR3 size: 15 residues. Looked up from germline, CDR1 is MNHEY and CDR2 is SVGEGT. Between the trimmed V and J ends, which lost 2 bases and 5 bases, there was a span of 15 bases. The CDR3 protein is CASSYLGGARTEAFF. The CDR3, as DNA: TGTGCCAGCAGTTACCTTGGAGGGGCGAGGACTGAAGCTTTCTTT.